Listed below are T cell receptor beta chains from one sample, sequenced in a study of regulatory T cells in long-lasting Graves disease. MiXCR, applied by TCRdb to the multiplex PCR reads, yields one record per CDR3 protein. This table has about 460,000 distinct CDR3 sequences, about 20% appearing once. Specimen: peripheral blood mononuclear cells (PBMCs), collected when the disease was refractory, from a patient treated with antithyroid drugs. Receptor source: a female donor with Graves disease. Each CDR3 is given with its conserved first and last residue. The D gene is left open where the match is weak. A clone size is listed for some rows: how often the clone was seen (once, few, many), or a class if it is expanded.

TRBV12-3/TRBV12-4,many,NA,TRBJ2-7,CASSLAAGEQYF,TGTGCCAGCAGTTTAGCGGCGGGCGAGCAGTACTTC
TRBV2,many,TRBD2,TRBJ2-7,CASSPGTNYEQYF,TGTGCCAGCAGTCCCGGGACTAACTACGAGCAGTACTTC
TRBV7-3,few,TRBD1,TRBJ1-3,CASSSYIPGQGSGNTIYF,TGTGCCAGCAGCTCGTATATACCGGGACAGGGCTCTGGAAACACCATATATTTT
TRBV7-9,few,NA,TRBJ1-5,CASSVGLVNQPQHF,TGTGCCAGCAGCGTGGGACTTGTAAATCAGCCCCAGCATTTT
TRBV10-3,NA,NA,TRBJ2-3,CAISEREHSDTQYF,TGTGCCATCAGTGAAAGGGAACATTCAGATACGCAGTATTTT
TRBV4-2,once,NA,TRBJ2-5,CASSQGPLEETQYF,TGTGCCAGCAGCCAAGGCCCTCTGGAAGAGACCCAGTACTTC
TRBV24-1,few,NA,TRBJ2-2,CATSDLTTGTNTGELFF,TGTGCCACCAGTGATCTGACAACCGGGACCAACACCGGGGAGCTGTTTTTT
TRBV25-1,NA,NA,TRBJ2-5,CASSEFGDETQYF,TGTGCCAGCAGTGAATTTGGGGATGAGACCCAGTACTTC
TRBV28,many,NA,TRBJ2-7,CASRTSDWREQYF,TGTGCCAGCAGAACCTCTGACTGGAGGGAGCAGTACTTC
TRBV2,NA,NA,TRBJ2-3,CASARELSADTQYF,TGTGCCAGCGCTCGGGAGCTCAGCGCAGATACGCAGTATTTT
TRBV2,NA,NA,TRBJ2-5,CASSEQTVRQETQYF,TGTGCCAGCAGTGAACAGACAGTCAGGCAAGAGACCCAGTACTTC